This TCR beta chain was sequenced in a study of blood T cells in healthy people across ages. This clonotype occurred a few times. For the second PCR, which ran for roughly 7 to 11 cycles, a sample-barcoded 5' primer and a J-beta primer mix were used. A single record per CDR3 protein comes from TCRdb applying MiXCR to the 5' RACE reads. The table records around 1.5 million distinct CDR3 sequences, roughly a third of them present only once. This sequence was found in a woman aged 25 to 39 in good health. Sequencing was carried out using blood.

In DNA form, the CDR3 reads TGCGCCAGCAGCTTGGAGGGTAGCAGGATCAATGAGCAGTTCTTC. This sequence encodes CASSLEGSRINEQFF. The V call is TRBV5-1, the J call TRBJ2-1; D not certain. V was pared by 0 bases and J by 6 bases, with 13 bases between. CDR1 and CDR2 (germline): SGHRS, YFSETQ. This CDR3 contains 15 residues.